This T cell receptor beta chain was recorded in a study of OX40 agonist ivuxolimab in advanced cancers. Study as a whole: Clinicians treated patients with ivuxolimab, an agonistic anti-OX40 (CD134) antibody.

Assay: immunoSEQ multiplex PCR; the TCRdb copy retains only in-frame clones and omits some. The sample lists some 63,000 clones, roughly 84% occurring once. Findings and limits, study-wide: Specificity for antigen went undetermined in the expanded peripheral T cells.

The sample holds many counts of this clone. Antigen specificity is unknown. V lost 6 bases, J lost 7 bases, and 25 bases lay in between. CDR3 size: 16 residues. The chain carries TRBV23-1 and TRBJ2-7; unclear D gene. TRBV23-1 is an open reading frame, and its role is uncertain. This receptor was identified in an adult with an advanced solid tumor such as melanoma, head and neck, liver or kidney cancer. The sample consisted of CD4+ or CD8+ T cells sorted from blood, taken in a trial of the OX40 agonist ivuxolimab. The CDR3 bases are TGCGCCAGCAGCCAAGAATCGGCCCTCGAACGGTCTGAGCAGTACTTC. Translated: CASSQESALERSEQYF.